This T cell receptor (beta chain) came from a study of blood T cell repertoires in COVID-19. Looking at the study overall: Samples representing acute and convalescent COVID-19 were sourced from the United States, Italy and Spain. T cells, B-cell-depleted T cells, or PBMCs supplied cDNA or gDNA.

Germline V CDR1 and CDR2: SNHLY, FYNNEI. Germline trimming cut 6 bases from V and 7 bases from J; bases unmatched to any gene: 6. There are 13 residues in the CDR3. How the authors handled the data: Amplification with reference gene primers provided the estimates of nucleated cell counts. Sequenced by immunoSEQ multiplex PCR; TCRdb stores in-frame clones only, minus some. That table furnishes V, J and clone size, whereas the DNA furnished D and trimming. The repertoire has under 70,000 clones, 85% to 90% of them found once; the top ten carry about 12%. Material for sequencing was peripheral blood. This clonotype was obtained from a man aged 55 to 69 with active COVID-19. V and J are TRBV2 and TRBJ1-5; TRBD1 agrees at 7 bases. The CDR3 loop reads CASRVRGSQPQHF. CDR3 coding DNA: TGTGCCAGCAGGGTCAGGGGGAGCCAGCCCCAGCATTTT.